The 25 T cell receptor beta chains presented below share a single source sample, sequenced in a study of OX40 agonist ivuxolimab in advanced cancers. Here immunoSEQ multiplex PCR was the method, and the copy in TCRdb shows in-frame clones only, minus some. This table holds about 69,000 clones, around 80% found once. This material consisted of CD4+ or CD8+ T cells sorted from blood, taken in a trial of the OX40 agonist ivuxolimab. Receptors originate from an adult with an advanced solid tumor such as melanoma, head and neck, liver or kidney cancer.

This chain links TRBV30 with TRBJ2-7, with TRBD1 identical over 8 bases. V shed 0 bases and J 6 bases; nucleotides not matched to a gene: 4. The CDR3 has 13 amino acids. Germline-derived CDR1 and CDR2 are GTSNPN and SVGIG (reference sequence). CDR3 nucleotides: TGTGCCTGGAGTGTGGACAGGGAAGGCGAGCAGTACTTC. It is translated as CAWSVDREGEQYF. The full variable domain, in which reference TRBV30 and TRBJ2-7 provide the parts outside the CDR3, is SQTIHQWPATLVQPVGSPLSLECTVEGTSNPNLYWYRQAAGRGLQLLFYSVGIGQISSEVPQNLSASRPQDRQFILSSKKLLLSDSGFYLCAWSVDREGEQYFGPGTRLTVT.

The chain couples TRBV7-6 to TRBJ2-2; D gene ambiguous. The germline gives CDR1 SGHVS, CDR2 FNYEAQ. Trimming stripped 2 bases from V and 2 bases from J, with 6 bases between. This CDR3 region has 14 residues. The CDR3 protein is CASSLSPNTGELFF. CDR3 nucleotides: TGTGCCAGCAGCTTAAGTCCAAACACCGGGGAGCTGTTTTTT.

The chain combines TRBV14 with TRBJ1-6; 7 bases agree with TRBD1. The CDR3 has 16 residues. The germline V gene encodes CDR1 SGHDN and CDR2 FVKESK. V was pared by 3 bases and J by 6 bases, with 8 bases of the junction left unmatched. The CDR3 DNA is TGTGCCAGCAGCCACCCCCGGGACAGACCTAATTCACCCCTCCACTTT. It encodes CASSHPRDRPNSPLHF.

This clone was recorded only once. The chain carries TRBV5-1 and TRBJ2-3; D gene unclear. Trimming removed 0 bases from V and 4 bases from J, with 12 bases in between. Germline V gene sequence: CDR1 SGHRS, CDR2 YFSETQ. This CDR3 has 15 amino acids. This CDR3 is CASSLVYLGSDTQYF. The CDR3 DNA is TGCGCCAGCAGCTTGGTTTATTTGGGCTCAGATACGCAGTATTTT.

V gene TRBV5-5 combines with J gene TRBJ1-2, with D tentatively TRBD1 (5 bases). Trimming pared 5 bases from V and 8 bases from J, leaving 19 bases between. This CDR3 has 14 amino acids. CDR1 SGHKS and CDR2 YYEKEE come from the germline V gene (reference sequence). CDR3 residues: CASRTGTANEGYTF. In DNA, the CDR3 is TGTGCCAGCAGAACCGGGACGGCGAACGAAGGCTACACCTTC.

Many counts were recorded for this clone. The chain has TRBV6-6 and TRBJ1-5; 7 bases line up with TRBD1. Germline CDR1 is MNHNY and CDR2 is SVGAGI (reference sequence). This CDR3 spans 14 amino acids. J gave up 3 bases and V 4 bases, and 3 bases lay outside the gene matches. In nucleotides, the CDR3 is TGTGCCAGCAGTTTGACAGGGTACAATCAGCCCCAGCATTTT. It codes for CASSLTGYNQPQHF.

The chain joins TRBV7-9 to TRBJ1-4, with 7 bases matching TRBD1. This CDR3 is 16 amino acids long. Germline CDR1 reads SEHNR; CDR2 reads FQNEAQ (reference sequence). Losses at the gene ends were 8 bases for V and 0 bases for J; bases not matched to a gene: 9. The CDR3 coding sequence is TGTGCCAGCGCCAAACAGGGGACGGCAACTAATGAAAAACTGTTTTTT. Its protein product is CASAKQGTATNEKLFF.

The chain is built from TRBV19 and TRBJ1-5; D perhaps matches TRBD1 (5 bases). The V and J ends lost 6 bases and 0 bases respectively, with 12 bases between them. This CDR3 has 15 amino acids. Looked up from germline, CDR1 is LNHDA and CDR2 is SQIVND (reference sequence). Here the CDR3 DNA reads TGTGCCAGTAGCTCTCCCCAGGGTAGCAATCAGCCCCAGCATTTT. Translation: CASSSPQGSNQPQHF.

A single count supports this clone. The chain has TRBV6-1 and TRBJ2-4, with D possibly matching TRBD1 (5 bases). CDR3 length equals 14 residues. CDR1 is MNHNS and CDR2 is SASEGT in the germline V gene. The germline V and J ends were trimmed by 6 bases and 8 bases, with 17 bases remaining between them. The CDR3 coding sequence is TGTGCCAGCAGCCTCGGACAACTTAGGGACATTCAGTACTTC. Protein: CASSLGQLRDIQYF.

This clone was counted a few times. This chain uses TRBV5-1 with TRBJ1-6; no definite D call. The V gene's germline CDR1 is SGHRS and CDR2 YFSETQ. This CDR3 spans 14 amino acids. Trimming removed 5 bases at V and 8 bases at J, with 14 bases between. CDR3 sequence: CASSPGEPYSPLHF. CDR3 sequence (DNA): TGCGCCAGCAGTCCCGGGGAGCCCTATTCACCCCTCCACTTT.

V is TRBV5-1 and J is TRBJ2-7; 8 bases match TRBD2. The CDR3 spans 15 residues. V lost 0 bases and J lost 1; bases outside the gene matches: 3. Germline-derived CDR1 and CDR2 are SGHRS and YFSETQ. As DNA, the CDR3 is TGCGCCAGCAGCTTGGAATCGGGAGGGTCCTACGAGCAGTACTTC. The encoded protein is CASSLESGGSYEQYF.

V and J are TRBV2 and TRBJ2-7; 7 bases fit TRBD1. Trimming took 8 bases from V and 0 from J; bases not matched to a gene: 7. Germline CDR1 is SNHLY and CDR2 is FYNNEI. The CDR3 runs to 14 residues. CDR3 nucleotides: TGTGCCAGCGACAGGGACAGAAGCTCCTACGAGCAGTACTTC. This translates into CASDRDRSSYEQYF.

This clone was observed once. As DNA, the CDR3 is TGCGCCAGCGGACCCGAGCTAGGGCGGATTAATGAGCAGTTCTTC. It encodes CASGPELGRINEQFF. The genes are TRBV10-2 and TRBJ2-1; D is uncertain. The CDR3 has 15 amino acids. Trimming pared 8 bases from V and 7 bases from J, leaving 21 bases between. Germline V gene sequence: CDR1 WSHSY, CDR2 SAAADI.

V gene TRBV28 combines with J gene TRBJ1-2; D is ambiguous. The CDR3 is 13 residues long. V lost 6 bases and J lost 0, with 8 bases in between. CDR1 MDHEN and CDR2 SYDVKM come from the germline V gene. The CDR3: CASSQNANYGYTF. The CDR3 DNA reads TGTGCCAGCAGCCAAAACGCTAACTATGGCTACACCTTC.

The chain employs TRBV30 and TRBJ1-3, with a possible D match to TRBD1 (5 bases). V lost 5 bases to trimming and J lost 0 bases, with 11 bases between them. Germline lookup yields CDR1 GTSNPN and CDR2 SVGIG (reference sequence). The CDR3 length is 14 residues. The CDR3 loop is CAWVRAGSGNTIYF. As DNA, the CDR3 is TGTGCCTGGGTCAGGGCGGGCTCTGGAAACACCATATATTTT.

The chain uses TRBV2 and TRBJ1-1, with TRBD1 matching over 7 bases. The CDR3 has 14 residues. Germline V CDR1 and CDR2: SNHLY, FYNNEI. Trimming at V came to 7 bases and at J to 1 base, leaving 6 bases not matched to a gene. The CDR3 DNA sequence: TGTGCCAGCAAAACGACAGGGACGAACACTGAAGCTTTCTTT. Protein product: CASKTTGTNTEAFF.

This sequence joins TRBV4-1 and TRBJ2-3, with 11 bases aligning to TRBD2. J gave up 5 bases and V 1 base, and 8 bases lay outside the gene matches. The CDR3 loop spans 17 amino acids. Germline V gene data show CDR1 as MGHRA and CDR2 as YSYEKL. CDR3 sequence: CASSQGASGRPLDTQYF. In nucleotides, the CDR3 is TGCGCCAGCAGCCAAGGTGCTAGCGGGAGGCCGCTAGATACGCAGTATTTT.

This clone was recorded only once. The chain links TRBV10-1 to TRBJ2-7; 8 nucleotides align to TRBD1. This CDR3 has 15 residues. Germline assignment: CDR1 WNHNN and CDR2 SYGVQD (reference sequence). V trimming: 5 bases; J trimming: 2 bases; junction bases outside the gene matches: 8. The CDR3 coding sequence is TGCGCCAGCAGTTTAGGACAGGGTCTCGCCTACGAGCAGTACTTC. Amino acids: CASSLGQGLAYEQYF.

This chain links TRBV28 with TRBJ1-2, with D perhaps matching TRBD1 (6 bases). The germline V gene encodes CDR1 MDHEN and CDR2 SYDVKM. Trimming pared 4 bases from V and 4 bases from J, leaving 19 bases between. This CDR3 has 16 residues. The CDR3 sequence: CASSSRGGQGSYGYTF. The CDR3 DNA reads as TGTGCCAGCAGTTCCCGGGGGGGCCAGGGATCCTATGGCTACACCTTC.

The rearrangement uses TRBV29-1 and TRBJ1-1; weak D call: TRBD1 (6 bases). Germline CDR1 reads SQVTM; CDR2 reads ANQGSEA. CDR3 size: 13 residues. The germline V and J ends were trimmed by 3 bases and 0 bases, with 8 bases remaining between them. CDR3 loop: CSVDSGVNTEAFF. DNA for the CDR3: TGCAGCGTTGATTCAGGGGTGAACACTGAAGCTTTCTTT.

This clone appeared a single time. This rearrangement joins TRBV27 to TRBJ2-3, with a weak D call TRBD1 (5 bases). V was cut by 2 bases and J by 5 bases, with 11 bases left in between. The CDR3 is 14 residues long. The germline V gene has CDR1 MNHEY and CDR2 SMNVEV (reference sequence). The chain's CDR3 is CASSLRGPRDTQYF. The DNA of the CDR3 is TGTGCCAGCAGTTTAAGGGGCCCCCGAGATACGCAGTATTTT.

This clone has just one count. The rearrangement uses TRBV5-4 and TRBJ2-5; D is undetermined. CDR1 is SGHNT and CDR2 is YYREEE in the germline V gene (reference sequence). Trimming pared 4 bases from V and 4 bases from J, leaving 11 bases between. This CDR3 has 13 amino acids. Here the CDR3 DNA reads TGTGCCAGCAGCCGGGCTGGACCAGAGACCCAGTACTTC. Protein sequence: CASSRAGPETQYF. Filled out from reference TRBV5-4 and TRBJ2-5, the complete variable domain reads ETGVTQSPTHLIKTRGQQVTLRCSSQSGHNTVSWYQQALGQGPQFIFQYYREEENGRGNFPPRFSGLQFPNYSSELNVNALELDDSALYLCASSRAGPETQYFGPGTRLLVL.

This clone was observed a handful of times. V and J are TRBV6-5 and TRBJ2-2; TRBD1 might be the D (6 bases). From germline, CDR1 is MNHEY and CDR2 SVGAGI. This CDR3 contains 15 residues. Trimming left V 6 bases short and J 4 bases short, with 15 bases between. CDR3 sequence reads: CASRRDTLTTGELFF. CDR3 bases: TGTGCCAGCAGGAGGGACACTTTAACCACCGGGGAGCTGTTTTTT.

The V and J genes are TRBV7-9 and TRBJ2-6; D may match TRBD1 or TRBD2 (5 bases each). Trimming removed 2 bases at V and 0 bases at J, with 14 bases between. Looked up from germline, CDR1 is SEHNR and CDR2 is FQNEAQ (reference sequence). CDR3 length: 18 residues. The CDR3 sequence is CASSLWGTSNSGANVLTF. DNA of the CDR3: TGTGCCAGCAGCTTATGGGGGACCTCAAACTCTGGGGCCAACGTCCTGACTTTC.

V and J are TRBV6-1 and TRBJ2-1, with D perhaps assigned TRBD1 or TRBD2 (6 bases each). There are 16 residues in the CDR3. Germline V CDR1 and CDR2: MNHNS, SASEGT. Trimming removed 4 bases from V and 6 bases from J, with 19 bases in between. CDR3 sequence reads: CASSARRPPGANEQFF. The CDR3 region has the DNA TGTGCCAGCAGTGCCCGTCGGCCTCCGGGGGCCAATGAGCAGTTCTTC.